The T cell receptor (beta chain) described here comes from a study of T cell changes during pregnancy in multiple sclerosis. Sequenced by immunoSEQ multiplex PCR; TCRdb stores in-frame clones only, minus some. Here the sample spans tens of thousands of clones, 90% to 95% being singletons. The trim removed 1 base at V and 3 bases at J, leaving 15 bases unmatched. Germline values: CDR1 SGHRS, CDR2 YFSETQ. The CDR3 runs 19 residues. This TCR derives from a female donor in good health, enrolled as a control in a pregnancy study. The specimen was peripheral blood, collected in the third trimester of pregnancy. This chain joins TRBV5-1 and TRBJ2-1; TRBD2 agrees at 8 bases. CDR3 bases: TGCGCCAGCAGCTTGATAGTATCTTTGTTGGCGGGAGGCTACAATGAGCAGTTCTTC. This encodes CASSLIVSLLAGGYNEQFF.